The rows below give T cell receptor beta chains drawn from one sample of a study of T cells after yellow fever vaccination. TCRdb reanalysed the 5' RACE reads using MiXCR and keeps one entry per CDR3 protein. The table includes approximately 140,000 distinct CDR3 sequences, about 8% detected once. The sample was CD4+ T cells sorted from PBMCs, taken 5 days after the yellow fever booster vaccination. The receptor set was obtained from a man aged 30 to 45 who received the YFV17D yellow fever vaccine. Both conserved end residues are part of each CDR3. The order of the fields is J gene, clone size, D gene, CDR3 length, V gene, CDR3 DNA, CDR3 protein. D genes are given only for firm matches. Not every row has a clone size; where given, it reads once, few, many or a size class.

>TRBJ2-7|.|.|14|TRBV7-2
TGTGCCAGCAGCTTCGCGGGACCCGGGGACGAGCAGTACTTC
CASSFAGPGDEQYF
>TRBJ2-7|many|.|12|TRBV29-1
TGCAGCGCCTGGAGGGGAGCGAACGAGCAGTACTTC
CSAWRGANEQYF
>TRBJ2-3|many|TRBD2|16|TRBV3-1
TGTGCCAGCAGCCAAGGGGTGACAGCGGGAGCAGATACGCAGTATTTT
CASSQGVTAGADTQYF
>TRBJ2-1|many|TRBD1|14|TRBV10-1
TGCGCCAGCAGTCACCGGGACAGGGTGGTTGAGCAGTTCTTC
CASSHRDRVVEQFF
>TRBJ2-1|many|TRBD2|15|TRBV7-2
TGTGCCAGCAGCTCCTGGGGACTAGCGGGAGGGGAGCAGTTCTTC
CASSSWGLAGGEQFF
>TRBJ2-1|many|.|18|TRBV19
TGTGCCAGTAGTATTCGTGTTTCGGCAGGGTTATCCTACAATGAGCAGTTCTTC
CASSIRVSAGLSYNEQFF
>TRBJ2-1|.|TRBD2|14|TRBV10-3
TGTGCCATCGGGGCGGGAGGCTCCTACAATGAGCAGTTCTTC
CAIGAGGSYNEQFF
>TRBJ1-2|.|TRBD1|17|TRBV3-1
TGTACCTTCAGTCCCGGGGACAGGGTACTAAAGTACTATGGCTACACCTTC
CTFSPGDRVLKYYGYTF
>TRBJ2-1|many|TRBD1|14|TRBV5-5
TGTGCCAGCAGCCCCGGAACAGGGGCGGCTGAGCAGTTCTTC
CASSPGTGAAEQFF
>TRBJ2-1|many|.|15|TRBV2
TGTGCCAGCAGTGAAGCTCCCCTTGGTAGGGATGAGCAGTTCTTC
CASSEAPLGRDEQFF
>TRBJ1-1|.|TRBD1|12|TRBV20-1
TGCAGTGCGCTCGGACAGGACGCTGAAGCTTTCTTT
CSALGQDAEAFF
>TRBJ2-2|many|.|16|TRBV7-3
TGTGCCAGCAGCTTTAAGGCGTGGGCGAACACCGGGGAGCTGTTTTTT
CASSFKAWANTGELFF
>TRBJ2-4|many|.|14|TRBV5-1
TGCGCCAGCTCGAAAGACGAGGGGAAGAACATTCAGTACTTC
CASSKDEGKNIQYF
>TRBJ2-1|many|.|15|TRBV7-8
TGTGCCAGCAGCTTAGACCCGGGACTGTACAATGAGCAGTTCTTC
CASSLDPGLYNEQFF
>TRBJ2-3|many|TRBD2|17|TRBV12-3/TRBV12-4
TGTGCCAGCATTGCTCCGGGACTAGCGGGAGGGCCTTATACGCAGTATTTT
CASIAPGLAGGPYTQYF
>TRBJ2-3|.|TRBD2|19|TRBV20-1
TGCAGTGCTCAGGCGCCGGGACTAGCGGGATACAAAAACACAGATACGCAGTATTTT
CSAQAPGLAGYKNTDTQYF
>TRBJ2-4|many|TRBD2|15|TRBV12-3/TRBV12-4
TGTGCCAGCAGTTCGAGAGCGGGAGTGGGGAACATTCAGTACTTC
CASSSRAGVGNIQYF
>TRBJ1-3|many|.|14|TRBV7-9
TGTGCCAGCAGACGGGACGGCTCTGGAAACACCATATATTTT
CASRRDGSGNTIYF
>TRBJ2-7|many|TRBD2|15|TRBV5-1
TGCGCCAGCAGAGACACTAGCGGCCGGTCGGGCGAGCAGTACTTC
CASRDTSGRSGEQYF
>TRBJ1-1|many|.|15|TRBV27
TGTGCCAGCAGGGGAACAGGGTTGGGGTTCACTGAAGCTTTCTTT
CASRGTGLGFTEAFF
>TRBJ2-7|many|TRBD2|14|TRBV7-9
TGTGCCAGCAGCCCCGGGACTAGCTGGTTCGAGCAGTACTTC
CASSPGTSWFEQYF
>TRBJ1-6|.|.|15|TRBV5-1
TGCGCCAGCAGCTTACAGGGAGTGCGGAATTCACCCCTCCACTTT
CASSLQGVRNSPLHF
>TRBJ2-1|many|TRBD2|14|TRBV2
TGTGCCAGCAGTAGACTAGCGGGACCCAATGAGCAGTTCTTC
CASSRLAGPNEQFF
>TRBJ2-7|many|TRBD2|13|TRBV29-1
TGCAGCGTTAGGGCGGGAGGATTGGTAGCGCAGTACTTC
CSVRAGGLVAQYF
>TRBJ2-1|many|TRBD2|15|TRBV5-1
TGCGCCAGCAGCTTGTCCCTAGCGGGAGTAAATGAGCAGTTCTTC
CASSLSLAGVNEQFF